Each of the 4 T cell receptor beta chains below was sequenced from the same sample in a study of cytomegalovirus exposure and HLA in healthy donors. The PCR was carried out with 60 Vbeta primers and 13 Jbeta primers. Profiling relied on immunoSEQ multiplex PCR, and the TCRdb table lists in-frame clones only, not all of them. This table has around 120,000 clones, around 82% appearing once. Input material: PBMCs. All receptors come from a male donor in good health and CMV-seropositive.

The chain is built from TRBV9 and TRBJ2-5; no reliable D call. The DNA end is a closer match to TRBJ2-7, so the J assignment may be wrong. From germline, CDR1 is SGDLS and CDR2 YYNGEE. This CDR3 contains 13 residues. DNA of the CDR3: TGTGCCAGCAGCGCGGACGCTGACTACGAGCAGTACTTC. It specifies CASSADADYEQYF.

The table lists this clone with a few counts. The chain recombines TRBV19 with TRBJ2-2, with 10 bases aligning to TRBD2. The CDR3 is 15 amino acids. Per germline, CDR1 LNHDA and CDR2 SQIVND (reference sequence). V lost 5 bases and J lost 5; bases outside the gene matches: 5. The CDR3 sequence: CASSGSGRPTGELFF. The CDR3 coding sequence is TGTGCCAGTAGTGGTAGCGGGAGGCCAACCGGGGAGCTGTTTTTT.

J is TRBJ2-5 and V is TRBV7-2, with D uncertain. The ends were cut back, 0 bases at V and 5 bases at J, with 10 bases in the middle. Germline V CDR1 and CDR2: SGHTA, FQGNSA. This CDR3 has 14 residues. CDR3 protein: CASSLARNSETQYF. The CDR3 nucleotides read TGTGCCAGCAGCTTAGCCCGTAATTCGGAGACCCAGTACTTC.

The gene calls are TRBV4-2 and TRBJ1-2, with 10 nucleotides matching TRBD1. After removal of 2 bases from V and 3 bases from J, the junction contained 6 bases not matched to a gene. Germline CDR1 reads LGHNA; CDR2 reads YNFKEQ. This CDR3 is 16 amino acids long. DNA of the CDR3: TGTGCCAGCAGCCAAATAGGGACAGGGGACGACTATGGCTACACCTTC. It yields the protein CASSQIGTGDDYGYTF.